This T cell receptor (beta chain) is drawn from a study of blood T cells in healthy people across ages. PCR was performed a second time for 7 to 11 cycles using a sample-barcoded 5' primer and a J-beta primer mix. TCRdb reprocessed the 5' RACE reads via MiXCR and lists one record per CDR3 protein. The sample contains about a million distinct CDR3 sequences, about 48% of which appear only once. CDR1 and CDR2 from the germline V gene are SEHNR and FQNEAQ (reference sequence). V was clipped by 6 bases and J by 2 bases, with 14 bases between them. The length of the CDR3 is 14 residues. The sample comprised blood. The clonotype comes from a man aged 25-45 years in good health. J is TRBJ2-7 and V is TRBV7-9, with D unresolved. DNA for the CDR3: TGTGCCAGCAGTCCTTCGACCGTTGCCTACGAGCAGTACTTC. This codes for CASSPSTVAYEQYF.